One sample yielded the 18 T cell receptor beta chains listed below, sequenced in a study of cytomegalovirus exposure and HLA in healthy donors. The PCR employed 60 Vbeta primers together with 13 Jbeta primers. The repertoire was sequenced with immunoSEQ multiplex PCR; TCRdb's copy has only in-frame clones and lacks some. This sample yields fewer than 200,000 clones, of which more than 70% are seen a single time; about 1% belongs to the top ten. Source material: PBMCs. All receptors come from a man aged 30 to 45 in good health and CMV-seronegative.

The rearrangement joins TRBV5-1 to TRBJ2-7; 9 bases map to TRBD1. This CDR3 spans 16 amino acids. J lost 2 bases, V lost 4 bases, and 10 bases had no gene match. Germline-derived CDR1 and CDR2 are SGHRS and YFSETQ. The CDR3 DNA follows: TGCGCCAGCAGCGTGATCTCCGGGACAGGGCCCTACGAGCAGTACTTC. The encoded protein is CASSVISGTGPYEQYF.

The chain joins TRBV6-6 to TRBJ1-2; maybe TRBD1 (5 bases). The germline CDR1 and CDR2 sequences are MNHNY and SVGAGI (reference sequence). The CDR3 has 14 amino acids. Between the trimmed V and J ends, which lost 6 bases and 5 bases, there was a span of 16 bases. The DNA of the CDR3 is TGTGCCAGCAGATTAATTGGGACTGATTATGGCTACACCTTC. This codes for CASRLIGTDYGYTF.

This chain links TRBV7-9 with TRBJ1-1; weak D call: TRBD1 (5 bases). V was pared by 6 bases and J by 2 bases, with 13 bases between. This CDR3 is 14 amino acids long. CDR1 and CDR2 (germline): SEHNR, FQNEAQ (reference sequence). The CDR3 protein is CASSPPDKNTEAFF. CDR3 coding DNA: TGTGCCAGCAGTCCTCCGGACAAAAACACTGAAGCTTTCTTT.

This clone was seen a handful of times. The rearrangement links TRBV28 to TRBJ1-6; the match to TRBD1 covers 7 bases. This CDR3 comprises 14 residues. The germline V gene has CDR1 MDHEN and CDR2 SYDVKM. V gave up 4 bases and J gave up 16 bases; unmatched junction bases: 13. CDR3 amino acids: CASSSGTAFPPLHF. The DNA of the CDR3 is TGTGCCAGCAGTTCCGGGACAGCCTTCCCCCCTCTCCACTTT.

This chain links TRBV5-6 with TRBJ1-2; unclear D gene. V was clipped by 0 bases and J by 4 bases, with 13 bases between them. The CDR3 runs 15 residues. Germline CDR1 SGHDT, CDR2 YYEEEE. CDR3 loop: CASSLATRPSYGYTF. For the CDR3, the DNA is TGTGCCAGCAGCTTGGCAACACGCCCAAGCTATGGCTACACCTTC.

This sequence joins TRBV6-1 and TRBJ2-3; 12 bases fit TRBD2. V trimming: 2 bases; J trimming: 5 bases; junction bases outside the gene matches: 14. The germline gives CDR1 MNHNS, CDR2 SASEGT. This CDR3 is built from 19 residues. Here the CDR3 DNA reads TGTGCCAGCAGTGAACGGCTAGCGGGAGGGCTCCTGGGGAAAGATACGCAGTATTTT. Amino acid sequence: CASSERLAGGLLGKDTQYF.

To note about this clone: At one boundary the junction diverges from the germline segment, which might be a read error. The chain links TRBV7-9 to TRBJ1-5; D remains unclear. CDR3 length: 13 residues. Germline V CDR1 and CDR2: SEHNR, FQNEAQ (reference sequence). The CDR3 spells CSSSPSRNQPQHF. Here the CDR3 DNA reads TGTTCCAGCAGCCCCTCCCGCAATCAGCCCCAGCATTTT.

The chain links TRBV9 to TRBJ2-1, with TRBD1 matching 11 bases. The V and J ends lost 4 bases and 8 bases, in that order; junction bases with no gene match: 17. Germline V gene data show CDR1 as SGDLS and CDR2 as YYNGEE. The CDR3 has 18 amino acids. CDR3 nucleotides: TGTGCCAGCAGCCCCCGGGTCGGGACAGGGGGTACTGTCCATGAGCAGTTCTTC. Protein: CASSPRVGTGGTVHEQFF.

The chain recombines TRBV19 with TRBJ2-7; D is perhaps TRBD1 (5 bases). Per germline, CDR1 LNHDA and CDR2 SQIVND (reference sequence). There are 12 residues in the CDR3. V gave up 5 bases and J gave up 6 bases, with 11 bases separating them. CDR3 in DNA: TGTGCCAGTAGTGCTACAGGTTGCGAGCAGTACTTC. Translating it yields CASSATGCEQYF.

The table lists this clone with a few counts. This chain uses TRBV7-9 with TRBJ2-7; D unclear. The length of the CDR3 is 15 residues. V lost 3 bases and J lost 3, with 15 bases in between. Germline values: CDR1 SEHNR, CDR2 FQNEAQ (reference sequence). This chain's CDR3 is CASSLLPTAGYEQYF. The CDR3 bases are TGTGCCAGCAGCTTGCTGCCCACCGCCGGCTACGAGCAGTACTTC.

J is TRBJ2-5 and V is TRBV6-5, with 7 bases lining up with TRBD1. The DNA end is a closer match to TRBJ2-7, so the J assignment may be wrong. This CDR3 is built from 14 residues. Germline CDR1 reads MNHEY; CDR2 reads SVGAGI. CDR3 region: CASCPGTEFYEQYF. CDR3 sequence (DNA): TGTGCCAGTTGCCCGGGGACAGAGTTCTACGAGCAGTACTTC.

J is TRBJ1-5 and V is TRBV27; no clear D. The germline V gene encodes CDR1 MNHEY and CDR2 SMNVEV (reference sequence). Trimming took 0 bases from V and 7 from J, leaving 10 bases between them. This CDR3 region has 14 residues. CDR3 amino acids: CASSLSYGGQPQHF. In DNA, the CDR3 is TGTGCCAGCAGTTTATCGTATGGAGGCCAGCCCCAGCATTTT.

A remark on this clone: A junction boundary mismatches the germline segment, possibly from a read error. The chain couples TRBV5-1 to TRBJ2-3; 7 bases match TRBD1. CDR1 and CDR2 (germline): SGHRS, YFSETQ. The CDR3 totals 16 residues. The CDR3: CASSQDRVDRTDTQYF. The CDR3, as DNA: TGCGCCAGCAGCCAAGACAGGGTCGACCGCACGGATACGCAGTATTTT.

The chain uses TRBV7-2 and TRBJ2-7, with 7 bases aligning to TRBD2. CDR3 length: 17 amino acids. The V gene's germline CDR1 is SGHTA and CDR2 FQGNSA. The V segment lost 2 bases and the J segment 3 bases; nucleotides outside the gene matches: 13. DNA for the CDR3: TGTGCCAGCAGCTTACGGGCTAGCGGTCTCGGAGACTACGAGCAGTACTTC. Its protein product is CASSLRASGLGDYEQYF.

The chain carries TRBV27 and TRBJ2-1; 14 positions agree with TRBD2. The V gene's germline CDR1 is MNHEY and CDR2 SMNVEV (reference sequence). V lost 5 bases to trimming and J lost 4 bases; unmatched junction nucleotides: 7. The CDR3 length is 17 residues. CDR3 region: CASSPTGTSGGYNEQFF. CDR3 in DNA: TGTGCCAGCAGTCCCACGGGGACTAGCGGGGGATACAATGAGCAGTTCTTC.

This clone occurred once. CDR3 amino acids: CASSSDGGVKYNEQFF. In DNA, the CDR3 is TGTGCCAGCAGCTCTGACGGCGGGGTGAAATACAATGAGCAGTTCTTC. V and J are TRBV7-6 and TRBJ2-1; tentative D call: TRBD2 (6 bases). Germline assignment: CDR1 SGHVS and CDR2 FNYEAQ. The CDR3 length is 16 residues. Trimming took off 4 bases at V and 4 bases at J, with 17 bases between the two ends. The full variable domain, rest sourced from reference TRBV7-6 and TRBJ2-1, is GAGVSQSPRYKVTKRGQDVALRCDPISGHVSLYWYRQALGQGPEFLTYFNYEAQQDKSGLPNDRFSAERPEGSISTLTIQRTEQRDSAMYRCASSSDGGVKYNEQFFGPGTRLTVL.

This chain links TRBV27 with TRBJ2-1; D might be TRBD2 (6 bases). This CDR3 contains 15 residues. Looked up from germline, CDR1 is MNHEY and CDR2 is SMNVEV (reference sequence). Trimming took 5 bases from V and 4 from J, leaving 15 bases between them. Written as DNA, the CDR3 is TGTGCCAGCAGTAGTAGCGGTTGGGGTTACAATGAGCAGTTCTTC. Amino acid sequence: CASSSSGWGYNEQFF.

The chain links TRBV4-1 to TRBJ2-7, with a weak D call TRBD1 (6 bases). CDR3 length equals 13 residues. CDR1 is MGHRA and CDR2 is YSYEKL in the germline V gene. Deletions cut 3 bases from V and 9 bases from J, with 15 bases between. CDR3 residues: CASSQGWEGGQYF. The CDR3 nucleotides are TGCGCCAGCAGCCAGGGATGGGAAGGGGGGCAGTACTTC.